Shown below are 18 T cell receptor beta chains from a single sample sequenced in a study of T cells in Graves' hyperthyroidism and ophthalmopathy. TCR beta CDR3 regions were amplified from RNA transcripts. The HTBI primer set drove a first-round RT-PCR of the TCR CDR3. MiXCR, applied by TCRdb to the multiplex PCR reads, yields one record per CDR3 protein. The table has around 760,000 distinct CDR3 sequences, roughly 32% seen once. Material for sequencing was blood. These receptors originate from a middle-aged woman with Graves' hyperthyroidism.

The chain joins TRBV25-1 to TRBJ1-2; D may be TRBD1 (5 bases). The CDR3 has 11 residues. V lost 11 bases and J lost 8, with 15 bases in between. In germline, CDR1 is MGHDK, CDR2 SYGVNS. The chain's CDR3 is CAWSLGAGYTF. Here the CDR3 DNA reads TGTGCCTGGAGCCTCGGGGCCGGCTACACCTTC.

The chain couples TRBV12-3 or TRBV12-4 to TRBJ2-7; D may be TRBD2 (6 bases). V was clipped by 3 bases and J by 0 bases, with 15 bases between them. The CDR3 spans 16 residues. CDR3 region: CASSFWRARSSYEQYF. CDR3 DNA sequence: TGTGCCAGCAGTTTTTGGAGGGCGAGGAGCTCCTACGAGCAGTACTTC.

The V gene is TRBV6-5, the J gene TRBJ1-3; 10 bases agree with TRBD1. The CDR3 runs to 14 residues. The V gene's germline CDR1 is MNHEY and CDR2 SVGAGI. The V and J ends lost 4 bases and 6 bases, in that order; junction bases with no gene match: 3. CDR3 bases: TGTGCCAGCAGTTTGACAGGGGGCGAAAACACCATATATTTT. It encodes CASSLTGGENTIYF.

The J gene is TRBJ1-2, the V gene TRBV20-1; D not certain. Germline CDR1 reads DFQATT; CDR2 reads SNEGSKA (reference sequence). This CDR3 comprises 15 residues. V was shortened by 5 bases and J by 0 bases, with 16 bases between the two germline ends. In DNA form, the CDR3 reads TGCAGTGCTCGGGAATACAGTATAACTAACTATGGCTACACCTTC. This translates into CSAREYSITNYGYTF.

In DNA, the CDR3 is TGCAGCGTTGAACTAGCGGGGGGCAATGAGCAGTTCTTC. It specifies CSVELAGGNEQFF. V and J are TRBV29-1 and TRBJ2-7; 11 nucleotides line up with TRBD2. The J call may not be correct, given that the DNA end is closer to TRBJ2-1. Germline V gene lookup returns CDR1 SQVTM and CDR2 ANQGSEA. The CDR3 is made up of 13 amino acids.

This clonotype has at least ten counts. The chain recombines TRBV7-9 with TRBJ2-2; TRBD1 matches 9 bases. The CDR3 is made up of 16 amino acids. CDR1 and CDR2 from the germline V gene are SEHNR and FQNEAQ (reference sequence). The ends lost 5 bases at V and 7 bases at J; junction bases unmatched: 11. The CDR3 is CASSGDREGHGGELFF. DNA of the CDR3: TGTGCCAGCAGCGGGGACAGGGAAGGTCATGGCGGGGAGCTGTTTTTT.

To note about this clonotype: This sequence may be a read error, since a much larger clone differs from it by one base. The chain couples TRBV7-9 to TRBJ1-3; 9 bases agree with TRBD1. CDR3 length equals 14 residues. V shed 8 bases and J 10 bases; nucleotides not matched to a gene: 12. CDR1 is SEHNR, CDR2 FQNEAQ, per germline (reference sequence). In DNA form, the CDR3 reads TGTGCCAGCGGCCCCCTCCCGGGACAGGGTACCATATATTTT. Encoded protein: CASGPLPGQGTIYF.

This chain connects TRBV30 to TRBJ1-1; weak D call: TRBD1 (5 bases). The V end was cut by 8 bases, the J end by 5 bases, with 15 bases between. Germline values: CDR1 GTSNPN, CDR2 SVGIG (reference sequence). CDR3 length equals 12 residues. CDR3 nucleotide sequence: TGTGCCCGAGGGACGGACAATACTGAAGCTTTCTTT. Its protein product is CARGTDNTEAFF.

CDR3 protein: CSALQGAAKLFF. The DNA of the CDR3 is TGCAGCGCTCTCCAGGGGGCGGCAAAACTGTTTTTT. The chain couples TRBV29-1 to TRBJ1-4; 8 bases line up with TRBD1. CDR1 SQVTM and CDR2 ANQGSEA come from the germline V gene. The V segment lost 7 bases and the J segment 10 bases; nucleotides outside the gene matches: 8. The CDR3 runs 12 residues.

Worth noting for this clonotype: Being one base from a much bigger clone, this may be a read error. The gene calls are TRBV7-6 and TRBJ1-6, with D perhaps matching TRBD1 (5 bases). Germline V CDR1 and CDR2: SGHVS, FNYEAQ. This CDR3 is built from 15 residues. The CDR3: CASSRRGDDNSPPHF. CDR3 coding DNA: TGTGCCAGCAGCCGGAGGGGCGACGATAATTCACCCCCCCACTTT.

This clonotype was found many times. This rearrangement joins TRBV10-2 to TRBJ1-5; a possible D gene is TRBD1 (6 bases). Germline V gene lookup returns CDR1 WSHSY and CDR2 SAAADI. The V and J ends lost 8 bases and 5 bases respectively, with 16 bases between them. This CDR3 has 14 amino acids. CDR3 DNA sequence: TGCGCCAGCGCCGGGACAACTTCGGATCAGCCCCAGCATTTT. It is translated as CASAGTTSDQPQHF.

The V and J genes are TRBV20-1 and TRBJ2-7; D unclear. Germline V lookup: CDR1 DFQATT, CDR2 SNEGSKA (reference sequence). V dropped 0 bases and J dropped 1 base, with 13 bases sitting between them. The CDR3 loop spans 15 amino acids. The CDR3 DNA sequence: TGCAGTGCTAGAGAATACAAGCGTCGGTCCTACGAGCAGTACTTC. Translating it yields CSAREYKRRSYEQYF.

Only a few counts were recorded for this clonotype. The rearrangement links TRBV18 to TRBJ1-2, with D unresolved. This CDR3 has 11 residues. CDR1 and CDR2 from the germline V gene are KGHSH and LQKENI. The V and J ends lost 1 base and 8 bases respectively, with 5 bases between them. Written as DNA, the CDR3 is TGTGCCAGCTCACCACTCGACGGCTACACCTTC. This encodes CASSPLDGYTF.

This rearrangement joins TRBV20-1 to TRBJ1-2; no firm D call. The germline V and J ends were trimmed by 3 bases and 3 bases, with 11 bases remaining between them. The CDR3 totals 13 residues. Germline V gene sequence: CDR1 DFQATT, CDR2 SNEGSKA (reference sequence). The CDR3 reads CSASNPADYGYTF. CDR3 bases: TGCAGTGCTAGTAACCCTGCGGACTATGGCTACACCTTC.

This clonotype has only a few counts. V is TRBV7-9 and J is TRBJ1-6, with TRBD1 matching 7 bases. The germline CDR1 and CDR2 sequences are SEHNR and FQNEAQ (reference sequence). V trimming: 5 bases; J trimming: 8 bases; junction bases outside the gene matches: 6. This CDR3 comprises 14 residues. CDR3 amino acids: CASSAGQVYSPLHF. CDR3 nucleotides: TGTGCCAGCAGCGCCGGACAGGTTTATTCACCCCTCCACTTT. Filled out from reference TRBV7-9 and TRBJ1-6, the complete variable domain reads DTGVSQNPRHKITKRGQNVTFRCDPISEHNRLYWYRQTLGQGPEFLTYFQNEAQLEKSRLLSDRFSAERPKGSFSTLEIQRTEQGDSAMYLCASSAGQVYSPLHFGNGTRLTVT.

This clonotype was counted ten times or more. The gene calls are TRBV7-9 and TRBJ2-7, with 7 bases matching TRBD2. The germline V gene has CDR1 SEHNR and CDR2 FQNEAQ (reference sequence). The CDR3 has 13 amino acids. With 6 bases clipped from V and 5 bases from J, the junction kept 7 bases outside the gene matches. The CDR3 DNA follows: TGTGCCAGCAGTCAAACTAGCGCCCACGAGCAGTACTTC. As protein: CASSQTSAHEQYF. Drawing the rest from reference TRBV7-9 and TRBJ2-7, the complete variable domain is DTGVSQNPRHKITKRGQNVTFRCDPISEHNRLYWYRQTLGQGPEFLTYFQNEAQLEKSRLLSDRFSAERPKGSFSTLEIQRTEQGDSAMYLCASSQTSAHEQYFGPGTRLTVT.

J is TRBJ1-5 and V is TRBV4-3; D gene uncertain. The CDR3 totals 16 residues. Trimming pared 0 bases from V and 5 bases from J, leaving 14 bases between. CDR1 is LGHNA, CDR2 YSLEER, per germline. The CDR3 region is CASSQEAVRGYQPQHF. The CDR3 DNA sequence: TGCGCCAGCAGCCAAGAGGCGGTTCGGGGTTATCAGCCCCAGCATTTT.

A word on this clonotype: With a much larger clone just one base away, this may be a read error. This is likely a read error, given that the CDR3 carries no conserved phenylalanine or tryptophan at its end. The gene calls are TRBV29-1 and TRBJ2-5, with 9 bases fitting TRBD1. CDR3 length: 13 residues. Germline assignment: CDR1 SQVTM and CDR2 ANQGSEA. With 3 bases clipped from V and 5 bases from J, the junction kept 4 bases outside the gene matches. Here the CDR3 reads CSVDGQGTETQYC. CDR3 in DNA: TGCAGCGTTGATGGACAGGGGACGGAGACCCAGTACTGC.